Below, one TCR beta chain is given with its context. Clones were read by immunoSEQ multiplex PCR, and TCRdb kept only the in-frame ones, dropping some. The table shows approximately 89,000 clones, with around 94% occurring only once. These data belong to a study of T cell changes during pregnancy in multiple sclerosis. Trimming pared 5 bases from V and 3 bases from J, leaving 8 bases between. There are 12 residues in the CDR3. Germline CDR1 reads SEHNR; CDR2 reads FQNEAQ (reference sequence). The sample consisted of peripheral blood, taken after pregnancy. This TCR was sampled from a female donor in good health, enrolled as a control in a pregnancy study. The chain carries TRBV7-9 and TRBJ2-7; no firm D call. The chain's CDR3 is CASSPESYEQYF. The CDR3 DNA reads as TGTGCCAGCAGCCCAGAAAGCTACGAGCAGTACTTC.